A single sample is the source of the 32 T cell receptor beta chains below, sequenced in a study of T cell repertoires in cytomegalovirus infection. No antigen has been assigned to these receptors. Each CDR3 protein gets one entry after TCRdb re-called the reads with MiXCR. The sample holds about 480,000 distinct CDR3 sequences, roughly a third seen once. The source was cultured PBMCs, collected from culture after CMV antigen stimulation. The receptor source for this set is a human donor in good health (CMV status not recorded). Some clones in this sample may be carry-over from other donors' samples.

The DNA for the CDR3 is TGTGCCAGCAGCTTAGCGGCGGGAGGAATTGGCTACACCTTC. This translates into CASSLAAGGIGYTF. V is TRBV7-9 and J is TRBJ1-2, with no clear D. CDR1 SEHNR and CDR2 FQNEAQ come from the germline V gene (reference sequence). The CDR3 loop spans 14 amino acids. V lost 0 bases and J lost 7, with 12 bases in between.

The chain recombines TRBV6-6 with TRBJ2-7; 13 bases map to TRBD2. V gave up 6 bases and J gave up 2 bases; unmatched junction bases: 7. The CDR3 is 16 amino acids. The germline CDR1 and CDR2 sequences are MNHNY and SVGAGI (reference sequence). The CDR3 nucleotides are TGTGCCAGCAGAGAACCCGGACTAGCGGGAGCCTACGAGCAGTACTTC. Its protein product is CASREPGLAGAYEQYF.

This clonotype was picked up a small number of times. A junction boundary mismatches the germline segment, possibly from a read error. V usage is TRBV7-2 and J usage is TRBJ2-5, with a possible D match to TRBD2 (5 bases). The V gene's germline CDR1 is SGHTA and CDR2 FQGNSA. CDR3 length: 13 amino acids. DNA for the CDR3: TGTGCCAGCAGCTTGAGTAGATTGAGGGCCCCCCACTTC. It codes for CASSLSRLRAPHF.

The gene calls are TRBV7-2 and TRBJ1-3; 7 nucleotides line up with TRBD1. The germline V gene encodes CDR1 SGHTA and CDR2 FQGNSA. CDR3 length: 15 residues. V was clipped by 3 bases and J by 4 bases; unmatched bases: 6. DNA for the CDR3: TGTGCCAGCAGCTTTAGTACAGGGGAGGGAAACACCATATATTTT. This encodes CASSFSTGEGNTIYF.

About this clonotype itself: Its ends do not fully match the called genes, so a read error is possible. This chain links TRBV12-3 or TRBV12-4 with TRBJ2-3, with TRBD2 matching 9 bases. The CDR3 totals 15 residues. The CDR3 protein is CASSFGGGRVDKQYF. The CDR3 region has the DNA TGTGCCAGCAGTTTCGGAGGCGGGAGGGTAGATAAGCAGTATTTT.

The J gene is TRBJ1-2, the V gene TRBV2; a possible D gene is TRBD1 (6 bases). Germline V gene lookup returns CDR1 SNHLY and CDR2 FYNNEI. CDR3 length equals 14 residues. The V end lost 7 bases, the J end lost 4 bases, and 16 bases lay between the germline ends. CDR3 amino acids: CASTSGGAVYGYTF. The DNA of the CDR3 is TGTGCCAGCACATCGGGGGGCGCGGTCTATGGCTACACCTTC.

There are many counts of this clonotype. The chain couples TRBV7-2 to TRBJ2-3; D possibly corresponds to TRBD2 (6 bases). Trimming took off 5 bases at V and 2 bases at J, with 17 bases between the two ends. CDR1 SGHTA and CDR2 FQGNSA come from the germline V gene. This CDR3 is built from 16 residues. The CDR3 DNA follows: TGTGCCAGCAGCCGCGCATCGGGGGAAATCACAGATACGCAGTATTTT. As protein: CASSRASGEITDTQYF.

The V gene is TRBV20-1, the J gene TRBJ2-1; 7 nucleotides match TRBD1. The J segment lost 2 bases and the V segment lost 6 bases, leaving 10 bases of the junction unmatched. Germline CDR1 reads DFQATT; CDR2 reads SNEGSKA (reference sequence). CDR3 length equals 15 residues. The CDR3 DNA is TGCAGTGCCTGGGACAGCGAGACAACCTACAATGAGCAGTTCTTC. It yields the protein CSAWDSETTYNEQFF.

This clonotype was seen more than once but under ten times. The V gene is TRBV25-1, the J gene TRBJ1-1; D unclear. This CDR3 region has 13 residues. Germline assignment: CDR1 MGHDK and CDR2 SYGVNS. The V and J ends lost 4 bases and 0 bases respectively, with 6 bases between them. The CDR3 region has the DNA TGTGCCAGCAGTGCCCTAATGAACACTGAAGCTTTCTTT. Protein sequence: CASSALMNTEAFF.

This clonotype showed up many times. The rearrangement uses TRBV7-2 and TRBJ1-1; D unclear. This CDR3 spans 11 amino acids. Germline assignment: CDR1 SGHTA and CDR2 FQGNSA. Trimming left V 5 bases short and J 12 bases short, with 13 bases between. For the CDR3, the DNA is TGTGCCAGCAGCCCACCGCCTGGGACTTTCTTT. Amino acid sequence: CASSPPPGTFF. Filled out from reference TRBV7-2 and TRBJ1-1, the complete variable domain reads GAGVSQSPSNKVTEKGKDVELRCDPISGHTALYWYRQSLGQGLEFLIYFQGNSAPDKSGLPSDRFSAERTGGSVSTLTIQRTQQEDSAVYLCASSPPPGTFFGQGTRLTVV.

This chain links TRBV7-6 with TRBJ1-1; 8 bases match TRBD1. V was pared by 3 bases and J by 4 bases, with 7 bases of the junction left unmatched. This CDR3 has 15 amino acids. From germline, CDR1 is SGHVS and CDR2 FNYEAQ. CDR3 bases: TGTGCCAGCAGCTTGGTGCAGGGGGCTCGCACTGAAGCTTTCTTT. This sequence encodes CASSLVQGARTEAFF.

J is TRBJ2-1 and V is TRBV24-1; the D call may be TRBD1 or TRBD2 (6 bases each). Germline CDR1 is KGHDR and CDR2 is SFDVKD. V gave up 9 bases and J gave up 4 bases, with 15 bases separating them. The CDR3 runs to 14 residues. CDR3 sequence reads: CATAAAGQYNEQFF. Here the CDR3 DNA reads TGTGCCACCGCGGCGGCGGGACAATACAATGAGCAGTTCTTC.

The genes are TRBV12-3 or TRBV12-4 and TRBJ2-1, with D perhaps TRBD1 or TRBD2 (5 bases each). V was trimmed by 6 bases and J by 7 bases, leaving 16 bases between them. This CDR3 spans 14 amino acids. The CDR3 sequence: CASRPGPSRNEQFF. DNA for the CDR3: TGTGCCAGCAGACCGGGACCCTCTCGGAATGAGCAGTTCTTC.

The chain uses TRBV15 and TRBJ1-1; D uncertain. Trimming pared 1 base from V and 5 bases from J, leaving 14 bases between. Germline V gene lookup returns CDR1 LNHNV and CDR2 YYDKDF (reference sequence). The CDR3 runs to 15 residues. CDR3: CATSRGASPDTEAFF. CDR3 coding DNA: TGTGCCACCAGCAGAGGGGCCAGCCCGGATACTGAAGCTTTCTTT. The entire variable domain, with the rest obtained from reference TRBV15 and TRBJ1-1, is as follows: DAMVIQNPRYQVTQFGKPVTLSCSQTLNHNVMYWYQQKSSQAPKLLFHYYDKDFNNEADTPDNFQSRRPNTSFCFLDIRSPGLGDTAMYLCATSRGASPDTEAFFGQGTRLTVV.

V and J are TRBV7-9 and TRBJ1-5, with 10 nucleotides matching TRBD1. V lost 5 bases, J lost 8 bases, and 6 bases stayed unmatched. CDR1 SEHNR and CDR2 FQNEAQ come from the germline V gene (reference sequence). CDR3 size: 14 residues. CDR3 nucleotides: TGTGCCAGCAGCCCGGGACAGGGGATCGAGCCCCAGCATTTT. Translated: CASSPGQGIEPQHF.

This rearrangement joins TRBV4-1 to TRBJ2-1, with 8 bases fitting TRBD2. The CDR3 sequence is 18 residues long. Unmatched junction bases numbered 15, after V lost 1 base and J lost 7 bases. Germline values: CDR1 MGHRA, CDR2 YSYEKL. The chain's CDR3 is CASSQVALVAGSWNEQFF. In DNA, the CDR3 is TGCGCCAGCAGCCAAGTAGCGCTCGTAGCGGGATCCTGGAATGAGCAGTTCTTC.

The chain joins TRBV5-1 to TRBJ2-1; 7 bases fit TRBD2. This CDR3 contains 12 residues. V lost 4 bases, J lost 9 bases, and 4 bases stayed unmatched. Germline V lookup: CDR1 SGHRS, CDR2 YFSETQ. CDR3 in DNA: TGCGCCAGCAGCACTAGCGTTACTGAGCAGTTCTTC. It specifies CASSTSVTEQFF.

The chain is built from TRBV9 and TRBJ2-3; 9 nucleotides line up with TRBD1. This CDR3 region has 16 residues. CDR1 and CDR2 from the germline V gene are SGDLS and YYNGEE. Germline trimming cut 3 bases from V and 1 base from J; bases unmatched to any gene: 6. In DNA, the CDR3 is TGTGCCAGCAGCGCCACTTGGGACAGGGGCACAGATACGCAGTATTTT. This codes for CASSATWDRGTDTQYF.

V gene TRBV12-3 or TRBV12-4 combines with J gene TRBJ1-1, with D unclear. Between the trimmed V and J ends, which lost 9 bases and 8 bases, there was a span of 10 bases. The CDR3 covers 10 residues. The CDR3 spells CASFQGEAFF. The CDR3 DNA sequence: TGTGCCAGTTTCCAAGGGGAAGCTTTCTTT.

The genes are TRBV6-1 and TRBJ2-3; 7 nucleotides line up with TRBD2. Germline CDR1 MNHNS, CDR2 SASEGT. This CDR3 is 14 amino acids long. V trimming: 7 bases; J trimming: 0 bases; junction bases outside the gene matches: 4. The CDR3 is CASKPAGSTDTQYF. CDR3 DNA sequence: TGTGCCAGCAAACCAGCGGGGAGCACAGATACGCAGTATTTT.

The V and J genes are TRBV19 and TRBJ2-1; 11 nucleotides agree with TRBD1. The germline CDR1 and CDR2 sequences are LNHDA and SQIVND (reference sequence). V gave up 11 bases and J gave up 7 bases; unmatched junction bases: 10. The CDR3 spans 14 residues. CDR3 coding DNA: TGTGCCTCGAAACCGGGACAGGGGGGAAATGAGCAGTTCTTC. As protein: CASKPGQGGNEQFF.

CDR3 DNA sequence: TGTGCCAGCAGCTTAGCCACTAGCGGGAGTAAACGGAACGAGCAGTACTTC. Translating gives CASSLATSGSKRNEQYF. V is TRBV7-6 and J is TRBJ2-7; 11 nucleotides align to TRBD2. Losses at the gene ends were 0 bases for V and 5 bases for J; bases not matched to a gene: 9. This CDR3 region has 17 residues. In germline, CDR1 is SGHVS, CDR2 FNYEAQ.

This clonotype came up a few times. The chain has TRBV2 and TRBJ1-5, with 8 bases fitting TRBD1. Germline V gene sequence: CDR1 SNHLY, CDR2 FYNNEI. The CDR3 is made up of 18 amino acids. V lost 6 bases to trimming and J lost 0 bases; unmatched junction nucleotides: 13. CDR3 region: CASRYDRGRIYSNQPQHF. The CDR3 nucleotides read TGTGCCAGCAGATATGACAGGGGCCGAATTTATAGCAATCAGCCCCAGCATTTT.

This clonotype has ten or more counts. The chain joins TRBV7-2 to TRBJ2-5; no firm D call. V lost 3 bases and J lost 0, with 8 bases in between. The CDR3 spans 14 residues. The germline CDR1 and CDR2 sequences are SGHTA and FQGNSA. The CDR3 DNA follows: TGTGCCAGCAGCTTTAATAGGAACCAAGAGACCCAGTACTTC. This gives the protein CASSFNRNQETQYF. The full variable domain, rest sourced from reference TRBV7-2 and TRBJ2-5, is GAGVSQSPSNKVTEKGKDVELRCDPISGHTALYWYRQSLGQGLEFLIYFQGNSAPDKSGLPSDRFSAERTGGSVSTLTIQRTQQEDSAVYLCASSFNRNQETQYFGPGTRLLVL.

The gene calls are TRBV28 and TRBJ2-2; 7 nucleotides line up with TRBD1. This CDR3 is built from 16 residues. J lost 4 bases, V lost 3 bases, and 8 bases had no gene match. CDR1 MDHEN and CDR2 SYDVKM come from the germline V gene. This chain's CDR3 is CASSFPGRGITGELFF. The CDR3 DNA follows: TGTGCCAGCAGTTTCCCGGGCAGGGGGATCACCGGGGAGCTGTTTTTT.

The sample holds a few counts of this clonotype. The chain uses TRBV29-1 and TRBJ2-7; D not resolved. The CDR3 length is 11 residues. Germline V lookup: CDR1 SQVTM, CDR2 ANQGSEA. The V end lost 4 bases, the J end lost 4 bases, and 8 bases lay between the germline ends. The CDR3 is CSVGHLYEQYF. CDR3 DNA sequence: TGCAGCGTTGGACACCTGTACGAGCAGTACTTC.

This clonotype was observed a few times. This sequence joins TRBV5-1 and TRBJ1-2, with D possibly TRBD1 on 5 matching bases. CDR3 length: 13 residues. Trimming took off 4 bases at V and 5 bases at J, with 12 bases between the two ends. CDR1 and CDR2 (germline): SGHRS, YFSETQ. This CDR3 is CASSPAGPYGYTF. The CDR3 DNA is TGCGCCAGCAGCCCCGCGGGACCGTATGGCTACACCTTC. Variable domain in full (rest from reference TRBV5-1 and TRBJ1-2): KAGVTQTPRYLIKTRGQQVTLSCSPISGHRSVSWYQQTPGQGLQFLFEYFSETQRNKGNFPGRFSGRQFSNSRSEMNVSTLELGDSALYLCASSPAGPYGYTFGSGTRLTVV.

The chain links TRBV19 to TRBJ2-7; D uncertain. V lost 5 bases to trimming and J lost 0 bases, with 11 bases between them. The CDR3 runs to 14 residues. Per germline, CDR1 LNHDA and CDR2 SQIVND (reference sequence). CDR3 nucleotides: TGTGCCAGTAGTGTCGTTCTGGGCTCCTACGAGCAGTACGTC. Translated, it gives CASSVVLGSYEQYV.

This clonotype has a handful of counts. The rearrangement links TRBV5-6 to TRBJ2-3; 9 bases agree with TRBD2. V trimming: 3 bases; J trimming: 2 bases; junction bases outside the gene matches: 10. Germline V gene lookup returns CDR1 SGHDT and CDR2 YYEEEE. The CDR3 covers 17 residues. As DNA, the CDR3 is TGTGCCAGCAGCTCCATCTCTCGACTAGCGGTCACAGATACGCAGTATTTT. Protein product: CASSSISRLAVTDTQYF.

The chain couples TRBV7-2 to TRBJ2-3, with no clear D. V lost 8 bases and J lost 6, with 6 bases in between. CDR1 SGHTA and CDR2 FQGNSA come from the germline V gene. The CDR3 spans 10 residues. CDR3 sequence: CASSKDTQYF. CDR3 DNA sequence: TGTGCCAGCTCCAAGGATACGCAGTATTTT.

This clonotype has more than one count but fewer than ten. The V call is TRBV15, the J call TRBJ1-4, with D tentatively TRBD1 (5 bases). Germline CDR1 reads LNHNV; CDR2 reads YYDKDF (reference sequence). V was pared by 3 bases and J by 10 bases, with 18 bases between. The CDR3 has 15 residues. The CDR3 DNA follows: TGTGCCACCAGCAGGGATTGGGACGGCTGGGCAAAACTGTTTTTT. Its translation: CATSRDWDGWAKLFF.

V is TRBV28 and J is TRBJ1-3, with D uncertain. This CDR3 contains 16 residues. The V gene's germline CDR1 is MDHEN and CDR2 SYDVKM. Trimming removed 2 bases from V and 0 bases from J, with 11 bases in between. The CDR3, as DNA: TGTGCCAGCAGTTTAGGGGATGGGCGCTCTGGAAACACCATATATTTT. Residues: CASSLGDGRSGNTIYF. The full variable domain, in which reference TRBV28 and TRBJ1-3 provide the parts outside the CDR3, is DVKVTQSSRYLVKRTGEKVFLECVQDMDHENMFWYRQDPGLGLRLIYFSYDVKMKEKGDIPEGYSVSREKKERFSLILESASTNQTSMYLCASSLGDGRSGNTIYFGEGSWLTVV.